Listed below are T cell receptor beta chains from one sample, sequenced in a study of T cell repertoires in cytomegalovirus infection. These receptors' targets are unknown. TCRdb re-called the reads through MiXCR, storing one row per CDR3 protein. The table records 750,000 to 900,000 distinct CDR3 sequences, just under 30% of them present only once. The sample consisted of cultured CD8+ T cells from PBMCs, taken from culture after CMV antigen stimulation. These receptors all come from a human donor in good health (CMV status not recorded). Some clones in this sample may be carry-over from other donors' samples. Each CDR3 is given with its conserved first and last residue. Fields, in order: V gene, D gene, J gene, clone size, CDR3 protein, CDR3 DNA. D genes are given only for firm matches. Clone sizes are given selectively: once, few, many, or a class where the clone is expanded.

>TRBV6-5|NA|TRBJ2-1|few
CASSPIGGHEQFF
TGTGCCAGCAGTCCCATCGGGGGTCATGAGCAGTTCTTC
>TRBV7-9|TRBD2|TRBJ2-5|many
CASSLVESSGTRTQYF
TGTGCCAGCAGCTTAGTTGAGTCTAGCGGGACTCGGACCCAGTACTTC
>TRBV7-4|TRBD1|TRBJ2-5|NA
CASSSPRDRQETQYF
TGTGCCAGCAGCTCCCCCCGGGACAGACAAGAGACCCAGTACTTC
>TRBV6-5|TRBD1|TRBJ1-1|few
CASSYGERTGETEAFF
TGTGCCAGCAGTTACGGGGAACGGACAGGAGAAACTGAAGCTTTCTTT
>TRBV6-6|TRBD1|TRBJ1-5|many
CASSYPGQGANQPQHF
TGTGCCAGCAGTTACCCGGGACAGGGGGCCAATCAGCCCCAGCATTTT
>TRBV12-5|NA|TRBJ2-5|NA
CASGRDGVPRTQYF
TGTGCTAGTGGTCGCGACGGCGTCCCGAGGACCCAGTACTTC
>TRBV6-1|NA|TRBJ2-2|few
CASSESVSRDFYTGELFF
TGTGCCAGCAGTGAATCAGTTAGCCGGGACTTTTACACCGGGGAGCTGTTTTTT
>TRBV4-1|TRBD1|TRBJ2-3|few
CASSHPMGQSTDTQYF
TGCGCCAGCAGCCACCCCATGGGACAGAGCACAGATACGCAGTATTTT
>TRBV3-1|NA|TRBJ2-1|once
CASSLQDGPYNEQFF
TGTGCCAGCAGCCTCCAGGACGGCCCCTACAATGAGCAGTTCTTC
>TRBV4-1|TRBD2|TRBJ2-2|few
CASSHPLSGGDGELFF
TGCGCCAGCAGCCACCCTCTAAGCGGGGGAGACGGGGAGCTGTTTTTT
>TRBV6-1|NA|TRBJ2-3|NA
CATGGGRGDTQYF
TGTGCCACCGGAGGGGGCAGGGGAGATACGCAGTATTTT
>TRBV6-2/TRBV6-3|NA|TRBJ2-2|NA
CASRSIGELFF
TGTGCCAGCAGATCGATCGGGGAGCTGTTTTTT
>TRBV27|NA|TRBJ2-2|NA
CASSLRLGGTGELFF
TGTGCCAGCAGTTTACGTCTCGGGGGCACCGGGGAGCTGTTTTTT
>TRBV7-3|TRBD1|TRBJ2-4|many
CASSRRDRGLGKNIQYF
TGTGCCAGCAGCCGGAGGGACAGGGGCTTGGGCAAAAACATTCAGTACTTC
>TRBV4-1|NA|TRBJ2-7|NA
CASAAGGEQYF
TGCGCCAGCGCGGCGGGCGGCGAGCAGTACTTC
>TRBV7-9|NA|TRBJ1-5|NA
CASSSPGLAQPQHF
TGTGCCAGCAGCTCGCCAGGCCTAGCCCAGCCCCAGCATTTT
>TRBV27|NA|TRBJ1-1|few
CASKGGTEAFF
TGTGCCAGTAAGGGTGGCACTGAAGCTTTCTTT
>TRBV28|NA|TRBJ2-1|NA
CASSFFGRNNEQFF
TGTGCCAGCAGTTTTTTCGGACGGAACAATGAGCAGTTCTTC
>TRBV7-2|NA|TRBJ2-7|many
CASSVSRQSSYEQYF
TGTGCCAGCAGCGTCAGTCGACAGTCCTCCTACGAGCAGTACTTC
>TRBV12-3/TRBV12-4|TRBD1|TRBJ2-7|NA
CASSGQGFDEQYF
TGTGCCAGCAGCGGACAGGGGTTCGACGAGCAGTACTTC
>TRBV29-1|NA|TRBJ2-6|NA
CSPPVEDFGANVLTF
TGCAGCCCCCCCGTGGAGGACTTTGGGGCCAACGTCCTGACTTTC
>TRBV5-6|NA|TRBJ2-5|few
CASSLVGMGQETQYF
TGTGCCAGCAGCTTAGTGGGTATGGGTCAAGAGACCCAGTACTTC
>TRBV19|NA|TRBJ2-1|NA
CASSIRMSSYNEQFF
TGTGCCAGTAGTATAAGGATGAGCTCCTACAATGAGCAGTTCTTC
>TRBV6-8|NA|TRBJ2-1|NA
CASSYKGPDVHNEQFF
TGTGCCAGCAGTTATAAGGGGCCAGACGTACACAATGAGCAGTTCTTC
>TRBV4-3|TRBD1|TRBJ1-5|few
CASSQDRGRKPQHF
TGCGCCAGCAGCCAGGACAGGGGAAGAAAGCCCCAGCATTTT
>TRBV6-2/TRBV6-3|NA|TRBJ1-2|NA
CASSYSILGAPDNYGYTF
TGTGCCAGCAGTTACTCGATATTGGGGGCGCCGGATAACTATGGCTACACCTTC
>TRBV6-1|TRBD1|TRBJ2-5|NA
CASRTETGTKETQYF
TGTGCCAGCAGGACCGAGACAGGGACAAAAGAGACCCAGTACTTC
>TRBV4-1|NA|TRBJ1-5|NA
CASSQVIEGNQPQHF
TGCGCCAGCAGCCAAGTAATTGAGGGAAATCAGCCCCAGCATTTT
>TRBV7-6|TRBD2|TRBJ2-2|many
CASSPRTSPNTGELFF
TGTGCCAGCAGCCCCCGGACTAGCCCGAACACCGGGGAGCTGTTTTTT
>TRBV29-1|NA|TRBJ1-2|NA
CSAMGRREGGYTF
TGCAGCGCCATGGGACGGAGGGAGGGTGGCTACACCTTC
>TRBV7-6|TRBD2|TRBJ2-3|many
CASSNLAGVTDTQYF
TGTGCCAGCAGCAATCTAGCGGGGGTAACAGATACGCAGTATTTT
>TRBV29-1|NA|TRBJ1-2|NA
CSVGPVGVPRVGYTF
TGCAGCGTTGGCCCGGTAGGAGTTCCGCGGGTGGGCTACACCTTC
>TRBV14|NA|TRBJ1-1|NA
CASSQGVTGTEAFF
TGTGCCAGCAGCCAGGGGGTGACGGGCACTGAAGCTTTCTTT
>TRBV27|TRBD1|TRBJ2-1|few
CASSSYRGTYNEQFF
TGTGCCAGCAGTTCCTACAGGGGTACCTACAATGAGCAGTTCTTC
>TRBV29-1|NA|TRBJ1-1|NA
CSVVTANTEAFF
TGCAGCGTTGTCACAGCTAACACTGAAGCTTTCTTT
>TRBV5-1|NA|TRBJ2-3|NA
CASSSTYGRVDTQYF
TGCGCCAGCAGCTCGACTTACGGAAGGGTAGATACGCAGTATTTT
>TRBV12-3/TRBV12-4|TRBD2|TRBJ2-1|few
CASSQSGGTYNEQFF
TGTGCCAGCAGCCAGAGCGGGGGGACTTACAATGAGCAGTTCTTC
>TRBV7-6|NA|TRBJ2-5|many
CASSPRVGETQYF
TGTGCCAGCAGCCCTAGGGTAGGAGAGACCCAGTACTTC
>TRBV7-9|TRBD2|TRBJ2-7|once
CASRSTSEVSYEQYF
TGTGCCAGCAGATCAACTAGCGAAGTCTCCTACGAGCAGTACTTC
>TRBV27|NA|TRBJ2-5|NA
CASSLSVGTQETQYF
TGTGCCAGCAGTTTATCGGTGGGGACCCAAGAGACCCAGTACTTC
>TRBV19|TRBD1|TRBJ2-1|NA
CASSIGQVTYNEQFF
TGTGCCAGTAGTATCGGACAGGTCACCTACAATGAGCAGTTCTTC
>TRBV28|NA|TRBJ1-3|few
CASSLGLRAGNTIYF
TGTGCCAGCAGTTTAGGACTGAGAGCTGGAAACACCATATATTTT
>TRBV7-9|NA|TRBJ1-4|many
CASSRDWGEKLFF
TGTGCCAGCAGCCGGGATTGGGGTGAAAAACTGTTTTTT
>TRBV7-6|NA|TRBJ2-1|few
CASSPGAVNNEQFF
TGTGCCAGCAGCCCGGGGGCGGTCAACAATGAGCAGTTCTTC
>TRBV7-6|TRBD1|TRBJ2-1|few
CASSLDGTAYNEQFF
TGTGCCAGCAGCTTGGACGGGACAGCCTACAATGAGCAGTTCTTC
>TRBV7-9|TRBD2|TRBJ2-5|few
CASTLGGQETQYF
TGTGCCAGCACCTTGGGGGGGCAAGAGACCCAGTACTTC
>TRBV6-5|TRBD2|TRBJ2-3|NA
CASSRLGLAGGSTDTQYF
TGTGCCAGCAGCCGACTGGGACTAGCGGGGGGAAGCACAGATACGCAGTATTTT
>TRBV7-2|NA|TRBJ2-3|NA
CASSLVGPPPDTQYF
TGTGCCAGCAGCTTAGTCGGCCCGCCTCCAGATACGCAGTATTTT
>TRBV27|NA|TRBJ1-5|NA
CASSYGPMYQPQHF
TGTGCCAGCAGTTACGGGCCTATGTATCAGCCCCAGCATTTT
>TRBV27|TRBD1|TRBJ2-5|few
CASSLSDRVETQYF
TGTGCCAGCAGTTTATCAGACAGGGTAGAGACCCAGTACTTC
>TRBV3-1|NA|TRBJ2-1|NA
CASSLQSWNEQFF
TGTGCCAGCAGCCTCCAGAGCTGGAATGAGCAGTTCTTC
>TRBV12-3/TRBV12-4|TRBD2|TRBJ2-2|NA
CASSPVERGTGELFF
TGTGCCAGCAGTCCCGTGGAGCGGGGGACCGGGGAGCTGTTTTTT
>TRBV19|NA|TRBJ1-1|few
CASSTRDEGVMNTEAFF
TGTGCCAGTAGTACTAGAGACGAAGGGGTAATGAACACTGAAGCTTTCTTT
>TRBV27|TRBD1|TRBJ2-7|NA
CASSLKGTGLRDTYPYEQYF
TGTGCCAGCAGTTTAAAAGGGACAGGGCTGAGGGATACCTACCCCTACGAGCAGTACTTC